Listed here is a single T cell receptor beta chain. This record comes from a study of blood T cell repertoires in COVID-19. Study-level background: COVID-19 samples, acute and convalescent, were from the United States, Italy and Spain. Sources were T cells, B-cell-depleted T cells, or PBMCs; the material itself was cDNA or gDNA.

In the original workflow: Amplification from reference gene primers served as the basis for estimated nucleated cell counts. This table comes from immunoSEQ multiplex PCR, and its TCRdb copy is limited to in-frame clones, with some not included. V, J and clone size are those of that table, while D and trimming were read from the DNA. Of 60,000 to 90,000 clones in the sample, 70% to 85% were seen once. The clonotype comes from a woman between 50 and 59 years old with acute or convalescent COVID-19. Material for sequencing was peripheral blood.

The CDR3 sequence is CASSLLATSSYEQYF. The DNA for the CDR3 is TGTGCCAGCAGTTTGCTAGCTACAAGCTCCTACGAGCAGTACTTC. The chain uses TRBV27 and TRBJ2-7; tentative D call: TRBD2 (5 bases). The length of the CDR3 is 15 residues. The germline CDR1 and CDR2 sequences are MNHEY and SMNVEV (reference sequence). V lost 3 bases, J lost 0 bases, and 12 bases lay in between.